Listed below are T cell receptor beta chains from one sample, sequenced in a study of blood T cells in healthy people across ages. TCRdb called the 5' RACE reads again in MiXCR, with one record for every CDR3 protein. The sample holds 950,000 to 1,200,000 distinct CDR3 sequences, approximately 38% seen once. The source material was blood. Receptors originate from a man aged 18 to 29 in good health. Each CDR3 is given with its conserved first and last residue. D genes are given only for firm matches. Clone size appears in some rows only: once, few, many, or a class for an expanded clone.

CDR3 DNA,CDR3 protein,V gene,D gene,clone size,J gene
TGTGCCAGCAGTTACTCCATCTCAAATTCACCCCTCCACTTT,CASSYSISNSPLHF,TRBV6-2/TRBV6-3,-,-,TRBJ1-6
TGTGCCATCAACGGGGACGGCGATTCACCCCTCCACTTT,CAINGDGDSPLHF,TRBV10-3,-,-,TRBJ1-6
TGTGCCAGCAGCCGGAATATAGGACCGAGCGTGGTAGGACTGTTTTTT,CASSRNIGPSVVGLFF,TRBV5-5,-,-,TRBJ1-4
TGTGCCAGCAGTGAAGAAAGGGAAGATGAGCAGTTCTTC,CASSEEREDEQFF,TRBV6-1,-,-,TRBJ2-1
TGTGCCAGCAGCGCAGATACGAGCACAGATACGCAGTATTTT,CASSADTSTDTQYF,TRBV9,-,-,TRBJ2-3
TGTGCCAGCAGTGATACGGGGAGCTCCTACAATGAGCAGTTCTTC,CASSDTGSSYNEQFF,TRBV25-1,-,-,TRBJ2-1
TGTGCCAGTAGTCCCCGGGGACTCGAGCAGTACTTC,CASSPRGLEQYF,TRBV19,-,-,TRBJ2-7
TGCAGCGCCAACCTCGGACAGACACCCTACGAGCAGTACTTC,CSANLGQTPYEQYF,TRBV29-1,-,-,TRBJ2-7
TGTGCCAGCAGTTATAGACAGGGCACAGATACGCAGTATTTT,CASSYRQGTDTQYF,TRBV6-6,-,many,TRBJ2-3
TGTGCCAGTAGTATTGGACAGGAAAACATTCAGTACTTC,CASSIGQENIQYF,TRBV19,TRBD1,few,TRBJ2-4
TGTGCCAGCAGCTTCGAGACAGACCCAGCTTTCTTT,CASSFETDPAFF,TRBV13,-,-,TRBJ1-1
TGTGCCAGCACACCGGGACAGGGACACTATGGCTACACCTTC,CASTPGQGHYGYTF,TRBV7-2,TRBD1,few,TRBJ1-2
TGTGCCAGCAGTGGAGGGACAGAGATCGTGTACCAAGAGACCCAGTACTTC,CASSGGTEIVYQETQYF,TRBV2,TRBD1,few,TRBJ2-5
TGCAGCGTTGGCCTACAGTACACCGGGGAGCTGTTTTTT,CSVGLQYTGELFF,TRBV29-1,-,-,TRBJ2-2
TGTGTCAGCAACTTAGCGAGGTACGAGCAGTACTTC,CVSNLARYEQYF,TRBV7-9,-,-,TRBJ2-7
TGTGCCAGCAGTTGGACAGGGCTACGCTACGAGCAGTACTTC,CASSWTGLRYEQYF,TRBV12-3/TRBV12-4,TRBD1,-,TRBJ2-7
TGTGCCAGCAGCGAATTCCCCGACGGCGGCTGCACCTTC,CASSEFPDGGCTF,TRBV6-2/TRBV6-3,-,-,TRBJ1-2
TGCAGTGCAATCCCAGGGGGTCCCCAGTACCAAGAGACCCAGTACTTC,CSAIPGGPQYQETQYF,TRBV20-1,TRBD1,few,TRBJ2-5
TGTGCCAGTGTTCGGGACAGGGGATATGGCTACACCTTC,CASVRDRGYGYTF,TRBV6-1,TRBD1,-,TRBJ1-2
TGTGCCAGCAGCCTTGAGGCTAGCGGGGGGATAAATGGGCAGTTCTTC,CASSLEASGGINGQFF,TRBV11-2,TRBD2,-,TRBJ2-1
TGCAGTGCGACCAGCGGGGGGATATACAATGAGCAGTTCTTC,CSATSGGIYNEQFF,TRBV20-1,TRBD2,-,TRBJ2-1
TGTGCCAGCAGTTACCGTCCGGGACACTATAGCAATCAGCCCCAGCATTTT,CASSYRPGHYSNQPQHF,TRBV6-2/TRBV6-3,-,few,TRBJ1-5
TGCGCCGCCGGGACTAGCGGGTTCAATGAGCAGTTCTTC,CAAGTSGFNEQFF,TRBV10-2,TRBD2,many,TRBJ2-1
TGTGCCAGCAGCAAAAGGTGGAAGACCCAGTACTTC,CASSKRWKTQYF,TRBV21-1,-,-,TRBJ2-5
TGTGCCAGCAGTGAGGGGACAGGGGGCGCAGGGTATGGCCACACCTTC,CASSEGTGGAGYGHTF,TRBV25-1,TRBD1,-,TRBJ1-2
TGTGCCAGCAGTTCGGTAGCGGGGGGCTCCCTCACAGATACGCAGTATTTT,CASSSVAGGSLTDTQYF,TRBV12-3/TRBV12-4,TRBD2,few,TRBJ2-3
TGTGCCAGCAGCGGACAGGGCCCGGCACATGGCTACACCTTC,CASSGQGPAHGYTF,TRBV21-1,-,-,TRBJ1-2
TGTGCCAGCAGCTCCCCTCACAGGGGCATGAACACTGAAGCTTTCTTT,CASSSPHRGMNTEAFF,TRBV11-1,TRBD1,-,TRBJ1-1
TGTGCCAGCAGTGAATATAAACAGGGAGGGCAAGAGACCCAGTACTTC,CASSEYKQGGQETQYF,TRBV25-1,-,few,TRBJ2-5
TGCAGTGCTAGAGATCTGGCGGGGGGGAACACAGATACGCAGTATTTT,CSARDLAGGNTDTQYF,TRBV20-1,TRBD2,-,TRBJ2-3
TGCAGTGCGACTACAGGGAGCTCTGGAAACACCATATATTTT,CSATTGSSGNTIYF,TRBV20-1,-,few,TRBJ1-3
TGTGCCACCAGCAGGACTAGAAAAGAGACCCAGTACTTC,CATSRTRKETQYF,TRBV15,-,few,TRBJ2-5
TGTGCCAGCGCGGGACAGGGAAGACCGAGTAACTATGGCCACACCTTC,CASAGQGRPSNYGHTF,TRBV6-6,TRBD1,-,TRBJ1-2
TGTGCCAGCAGTTCTGGAGACTACAATGAGCAGTTCTTC,CASSSGDYNEQFF,TRBV28,-,few,TRBJ2-1
TGTGCCAGCAGTTACTCCGGGTACGCAGATACGCAGTATTTT,CASSYSGYADTQYF,TRBV6-5,-,few,TRBJ2-3
TGTGCTAGTGGTTTGGTAAAGGGGGAAGTTTGGAATCAGCCCCAGCATTTT,CASGLVKGEVWNQPQHF,TRBV12-5,-,-,TRBJ1-5
TGTGCCAGCAGTTTTGGGGGAACAGGCCCCTATGGCTACACCTTC,CASSFGGTGPYGYTF,TRBV27,-,few,TRBJ1-2
TGCGCCAGCAGCCTAGGACAGCCTGAGGGCTACACCTTC,CASSLGQPEGYTF,TRBV5-1,-,-,TRBJ1-2
TGTGCCAGCAAAGAAAGTATTGGGACAGGACGGGCTTTCTTT,CASKESIGTGRAFF,TRBV6-6,TRBD1,-,TRBJ1-1
TGTGCCAGCAGCGTAGAAGGACTAGCGGGGTCCTACAATGAGCAGTTCTTC,CASSVEGLAGSYNEQFF,TRBV9,TRBD2,-,TRBJ2-1